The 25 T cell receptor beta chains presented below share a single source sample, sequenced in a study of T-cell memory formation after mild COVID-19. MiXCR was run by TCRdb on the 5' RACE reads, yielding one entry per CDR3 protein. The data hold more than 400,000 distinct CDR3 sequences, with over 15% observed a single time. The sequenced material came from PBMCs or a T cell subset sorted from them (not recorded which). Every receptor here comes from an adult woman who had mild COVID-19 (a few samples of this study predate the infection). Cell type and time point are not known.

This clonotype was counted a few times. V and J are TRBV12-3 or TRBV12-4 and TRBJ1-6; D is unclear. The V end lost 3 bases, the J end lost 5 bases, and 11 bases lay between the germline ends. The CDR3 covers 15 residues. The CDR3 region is CASSFLSVNNSPLHF. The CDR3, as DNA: TGTGCCAGCAGTTTCCTATCGGTTAATAATTCACCCCTCCACTTT.

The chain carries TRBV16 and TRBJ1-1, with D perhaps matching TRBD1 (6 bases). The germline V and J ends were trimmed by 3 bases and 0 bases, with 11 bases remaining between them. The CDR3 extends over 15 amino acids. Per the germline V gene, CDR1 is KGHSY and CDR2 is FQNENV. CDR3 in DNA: TGTGCCAGCAGCCATACGGGACAAGTGAACACTGAAGCTTTCTTT. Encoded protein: CASSHTGQVNTEAFF.

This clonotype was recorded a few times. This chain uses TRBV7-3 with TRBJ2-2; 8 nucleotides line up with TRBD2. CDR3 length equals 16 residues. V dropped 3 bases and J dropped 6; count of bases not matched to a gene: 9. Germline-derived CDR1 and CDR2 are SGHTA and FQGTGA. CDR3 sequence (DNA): TGTGCCAGCAGCTTGGGCCTAGCGGGTTCTTCCGGGGAGCTGTTTTTT. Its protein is CASSLGLAGSSGELFF.

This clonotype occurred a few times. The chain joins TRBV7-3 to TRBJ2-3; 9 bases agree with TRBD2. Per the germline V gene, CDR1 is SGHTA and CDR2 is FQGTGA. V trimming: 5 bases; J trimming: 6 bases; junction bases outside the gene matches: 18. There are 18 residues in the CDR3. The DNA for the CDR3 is TGTGCCAGCAGCCCCCTACCTATGGCGGGGGGGCGGCAGGATACGCAGTATTTT. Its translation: CASSPLPMAGGRQDTQYF.

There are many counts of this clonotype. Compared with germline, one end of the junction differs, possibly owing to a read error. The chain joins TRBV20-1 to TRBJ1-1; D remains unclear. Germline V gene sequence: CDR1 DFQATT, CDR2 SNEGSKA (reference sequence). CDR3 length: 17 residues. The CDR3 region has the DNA TGCAGTGCTAGAGACTCGGGAGGTTTGGGATTGAAGACTGAAGCTTTCTTT. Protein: CSARDSGGLGLKTEAFF.

CDR3 DNA sequence: TGCGCCAGCACGACAGGGGGCGCGGATGACAATGAGCAGTTCTTC. This sequence encodes CASTTGGADDNEQFF. This chain joins TRBV5-1 and TRBJ2-1; 10 bases are a match to TRBD1. In germline, CDR1 is SGHRS, CDR2 YFSETQ. Trimming removed 6 bases from V and 5 bases from J; junction bases left unmatched: 8. The CDR3 is 15 residues long.

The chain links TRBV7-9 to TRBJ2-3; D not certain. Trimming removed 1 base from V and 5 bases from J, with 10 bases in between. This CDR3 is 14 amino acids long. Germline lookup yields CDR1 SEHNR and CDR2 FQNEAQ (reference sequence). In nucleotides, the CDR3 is TGTGCCAGCAGCTTAGAATATGGCGGAGATACGCAGTATTTT. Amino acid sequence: CASSLEYGGDTQYF. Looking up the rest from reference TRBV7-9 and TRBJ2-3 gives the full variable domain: DTGVSQNPRHKITKRGQNVTFRCDPISEHNRLYWYRQTLGQGPEFLTYFQNEAQLEKSRLLSDRFSAERPKGSFSTLEIQRTEQGDSAMYLCASSLEYGGDTQYFGPGTRLTVL.

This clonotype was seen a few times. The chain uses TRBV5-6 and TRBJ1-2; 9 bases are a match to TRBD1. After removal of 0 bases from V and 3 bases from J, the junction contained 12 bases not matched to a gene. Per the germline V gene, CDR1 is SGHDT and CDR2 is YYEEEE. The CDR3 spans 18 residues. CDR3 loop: CASSLGGQGRELYYGYTF. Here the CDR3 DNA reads TGTGCCAGCAGCTTGGGGGGACAGGGAAGAGAGTTGTACTATGGCTACACCTTC.

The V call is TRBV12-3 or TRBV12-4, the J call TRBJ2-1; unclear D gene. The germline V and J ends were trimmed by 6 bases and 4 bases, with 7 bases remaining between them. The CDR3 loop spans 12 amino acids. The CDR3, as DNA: TGTGCCAGCAGGGGCTTGTACAATGAGCAGTTCTTC. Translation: CASRGLYNEQFF.

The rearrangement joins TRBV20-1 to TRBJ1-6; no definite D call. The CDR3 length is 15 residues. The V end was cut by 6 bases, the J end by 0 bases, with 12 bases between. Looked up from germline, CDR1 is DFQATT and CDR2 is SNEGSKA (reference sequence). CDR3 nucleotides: TGCAGTGCAAAGCCCTCTGGCTCCTATAATTCACCCCTCCACTTT. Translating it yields CSAKPSGSYNSPLHF.

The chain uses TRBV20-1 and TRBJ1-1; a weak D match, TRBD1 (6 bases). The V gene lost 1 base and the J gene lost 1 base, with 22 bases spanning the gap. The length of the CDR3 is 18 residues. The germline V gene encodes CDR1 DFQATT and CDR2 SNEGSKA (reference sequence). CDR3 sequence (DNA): TGCAGTGCTAGAGGCCGCAGGGGACTAAATGATAGGAACACTGAAGCTTTCTTT. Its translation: CSARGRRGLNDRNTEAFF.

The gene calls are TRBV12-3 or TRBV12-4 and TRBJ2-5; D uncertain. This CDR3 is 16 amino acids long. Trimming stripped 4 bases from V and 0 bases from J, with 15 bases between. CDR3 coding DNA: TGTGCCAGCAGTTGGTACGGAGCCCGGTACCAAGAGACCCAGTACTTC. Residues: CASSWYGARYQETQYF.

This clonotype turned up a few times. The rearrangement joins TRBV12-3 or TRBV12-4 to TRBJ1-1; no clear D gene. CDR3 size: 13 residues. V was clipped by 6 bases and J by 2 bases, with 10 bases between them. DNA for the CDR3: TGTGCCAGCAGCACAACACGAAACACTGAAGCTTTCTTT. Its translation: CASSTTRNTEAFF.

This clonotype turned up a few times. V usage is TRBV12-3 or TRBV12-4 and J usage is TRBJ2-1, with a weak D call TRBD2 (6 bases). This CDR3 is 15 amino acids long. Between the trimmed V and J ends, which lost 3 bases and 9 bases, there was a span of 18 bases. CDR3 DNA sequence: TGTGCCAGCAGTTTTGCGGGGACGCGGGGCAGTGAGCAGTTCTTC. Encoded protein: CASSFAGTRGSEQFF.

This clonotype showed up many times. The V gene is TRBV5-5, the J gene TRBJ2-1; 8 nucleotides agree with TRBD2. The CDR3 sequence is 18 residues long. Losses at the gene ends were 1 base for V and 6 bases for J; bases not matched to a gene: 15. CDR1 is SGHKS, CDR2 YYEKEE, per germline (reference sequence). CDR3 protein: CASSLIVGIAGRGNEQFF. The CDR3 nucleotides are TGTGCCAGCAGCTTGATCGTAGGAATAGCGGGAAGGGGCAATGAGCAGTTCTTC.

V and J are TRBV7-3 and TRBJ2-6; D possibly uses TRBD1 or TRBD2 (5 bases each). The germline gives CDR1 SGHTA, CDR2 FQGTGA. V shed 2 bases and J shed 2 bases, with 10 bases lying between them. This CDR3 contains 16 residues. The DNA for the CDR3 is TGTGCCAGCAGCTTAGTTAGGGACCCTGGGGCCAACGTCCTGACTTTC. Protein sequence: CASSLVRDPGANVLTF.

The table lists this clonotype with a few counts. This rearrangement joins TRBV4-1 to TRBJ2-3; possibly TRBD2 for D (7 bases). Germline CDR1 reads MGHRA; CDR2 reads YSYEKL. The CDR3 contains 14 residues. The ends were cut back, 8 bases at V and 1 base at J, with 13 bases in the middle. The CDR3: CASRRGAGTDTQYF. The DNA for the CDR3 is TGCGCCAGCCGCCGGGGGGCCGGCACAGATACGCAGTATTTT.

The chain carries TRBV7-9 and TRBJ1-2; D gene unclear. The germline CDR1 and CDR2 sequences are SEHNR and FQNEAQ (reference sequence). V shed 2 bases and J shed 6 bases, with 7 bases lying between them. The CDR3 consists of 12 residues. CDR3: CASSLLTDGYTF. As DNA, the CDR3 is TGTGCCAGCAGCTTATTAACAGATGGCTACACCTTC.

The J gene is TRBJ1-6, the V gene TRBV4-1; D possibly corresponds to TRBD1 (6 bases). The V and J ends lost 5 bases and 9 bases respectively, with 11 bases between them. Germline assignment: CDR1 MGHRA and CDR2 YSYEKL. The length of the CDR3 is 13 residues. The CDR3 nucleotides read TGCGCCAGCAGCTCGCTGGACAGTTCACCCCTCCACTTT. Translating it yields CASSSLDSSPLHF.

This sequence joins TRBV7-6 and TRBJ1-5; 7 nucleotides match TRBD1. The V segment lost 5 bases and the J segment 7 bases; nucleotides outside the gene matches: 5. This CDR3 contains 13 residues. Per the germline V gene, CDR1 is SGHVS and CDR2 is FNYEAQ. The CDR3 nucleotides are TGTGCCAGCAGCGAAAGACAGGGACAGCCCCAGCATTTT. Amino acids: CASSERQGQPQHF.

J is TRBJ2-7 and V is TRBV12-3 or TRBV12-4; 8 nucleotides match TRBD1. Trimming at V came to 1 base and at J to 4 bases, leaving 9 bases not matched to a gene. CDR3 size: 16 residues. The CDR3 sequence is CASSLEAGGSFYEQYF. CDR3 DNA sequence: TGTGCCAGCAGTTTAGAGGCAGGGGGCAGCTTTTACGAGCAGTACTTC.

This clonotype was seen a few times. This chain's CDR3 is CASKTSGYDEQFF. The CDR3 bases are TGTGCCAGCAAGACTAGCGGATACGATGAGCAGTTCTTC. The rearrangement joins TRBV6-5 to TRBJ2-1; 9 positions agree with TRBD2. V shed 7 bases, J shed 8 bases, and the junction held 6 bases outside the gene matches. The CDR3 loop spans 13 amino acids. CDR1 and CDR2 (germline): MNHEY, SVGAGI.

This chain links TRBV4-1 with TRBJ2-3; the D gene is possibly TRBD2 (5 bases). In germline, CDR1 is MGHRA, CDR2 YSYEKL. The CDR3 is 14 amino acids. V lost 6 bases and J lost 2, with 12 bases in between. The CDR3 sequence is CASSLRETTDTQYF. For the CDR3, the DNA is TGCGCCAGCAGTCTGAGGGAAACCACAGATACGCAGTATTTT.

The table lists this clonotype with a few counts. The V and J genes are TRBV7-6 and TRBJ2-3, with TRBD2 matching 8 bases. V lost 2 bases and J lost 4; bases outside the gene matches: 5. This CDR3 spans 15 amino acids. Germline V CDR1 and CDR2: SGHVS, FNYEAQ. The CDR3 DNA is TGTGCCAGCAGCTTAATTTTACTAGCGGCAGATACGCAGTATTTT. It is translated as CASSLILLAADTQYF.

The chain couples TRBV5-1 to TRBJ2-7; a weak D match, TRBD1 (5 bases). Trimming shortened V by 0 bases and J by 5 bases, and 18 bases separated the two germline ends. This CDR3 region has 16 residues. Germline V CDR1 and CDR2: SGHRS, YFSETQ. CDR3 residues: CASSLEGVLGSDEQYF. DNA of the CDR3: TGCGCCAGCAGCTTGGAAGGGGTACTTGGATCCGACGAGCAGTACTTC.